This TCR beta chain was recorded in a study of PD-1 blockade in mismatch repair-deficient tumors. Study context: Patients had roughly twelve mismatch repair-deficient cancer types, all previously treated and progressing.

All patients were mismatch repair deficient, assessed by either PCR or immunohistochemistry. The TCR-sequenced patients were a few responders to pembrolizumab. The data were produced by immunoSEQ multiplex PCR, yet TCRdb's version contains in-frame clones alone and is incomplete. The data hold some 120,000 clones, with about nine tenths observed a single time. Points from the study as a whole: After pembrolizumab, tumor-resident clones rose rapidly, then generally contracted before radiologic responses.

With respect to this clone: Antigen unknown.

CDR1 and CDR2 (germline): MNHEY, SVGAGI. The CDR3 consists of 15 residues. The V end was cut by 6 bases, the J end by 1 base, with 15 bases between. The V and J genes are TRBV6-5 and TRBJ2-5, with D maybe TRBD2 (5 bases). The input for sequencing was peripheral blood, taken approximately 73 weeks after starting pembrolizumab. The sequence was collected from an adult with mismatch repair-deficient cancer. CDR3 in DNA: TGTGCCAGCAGCCACACGCAGGAGGCCCAAGAGACCCAGTACTTC. It codes for CASSHTQEAQETQYF.